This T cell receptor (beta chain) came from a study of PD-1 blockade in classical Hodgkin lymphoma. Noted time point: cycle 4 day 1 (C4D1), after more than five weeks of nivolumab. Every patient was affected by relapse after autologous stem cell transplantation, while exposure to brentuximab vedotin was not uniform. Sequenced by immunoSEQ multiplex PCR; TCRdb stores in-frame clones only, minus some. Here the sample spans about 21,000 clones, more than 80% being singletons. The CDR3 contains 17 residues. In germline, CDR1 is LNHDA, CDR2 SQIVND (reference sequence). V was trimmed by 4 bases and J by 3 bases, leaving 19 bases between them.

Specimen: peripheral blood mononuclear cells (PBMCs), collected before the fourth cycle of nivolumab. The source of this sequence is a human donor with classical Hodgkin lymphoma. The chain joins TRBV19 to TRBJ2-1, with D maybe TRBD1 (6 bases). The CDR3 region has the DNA TGTGCCAGTAGTAAGGAGTGGACAGCTCCTAGCTACAATGAGCAGTTCTTC. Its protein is CASSKEWTAPSYNEQFF.